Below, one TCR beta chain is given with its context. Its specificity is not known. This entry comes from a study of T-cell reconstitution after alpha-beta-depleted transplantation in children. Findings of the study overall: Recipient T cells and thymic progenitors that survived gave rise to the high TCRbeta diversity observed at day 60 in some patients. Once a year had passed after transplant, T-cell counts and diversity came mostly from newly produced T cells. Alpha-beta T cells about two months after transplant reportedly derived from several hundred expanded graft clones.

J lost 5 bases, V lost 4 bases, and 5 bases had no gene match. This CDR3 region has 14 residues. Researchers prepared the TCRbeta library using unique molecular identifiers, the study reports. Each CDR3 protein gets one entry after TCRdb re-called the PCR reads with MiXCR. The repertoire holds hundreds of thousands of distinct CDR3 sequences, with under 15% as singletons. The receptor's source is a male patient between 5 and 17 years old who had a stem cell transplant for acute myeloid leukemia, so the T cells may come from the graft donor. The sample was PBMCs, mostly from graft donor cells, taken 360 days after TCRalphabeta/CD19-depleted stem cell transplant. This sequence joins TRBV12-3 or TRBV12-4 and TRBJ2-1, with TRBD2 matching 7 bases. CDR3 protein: CASSWPGGHNEQFF. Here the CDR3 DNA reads TGTGCCAGCAGTTGGCCGGGGGGTCACAATGAGCAGTTCTTC.